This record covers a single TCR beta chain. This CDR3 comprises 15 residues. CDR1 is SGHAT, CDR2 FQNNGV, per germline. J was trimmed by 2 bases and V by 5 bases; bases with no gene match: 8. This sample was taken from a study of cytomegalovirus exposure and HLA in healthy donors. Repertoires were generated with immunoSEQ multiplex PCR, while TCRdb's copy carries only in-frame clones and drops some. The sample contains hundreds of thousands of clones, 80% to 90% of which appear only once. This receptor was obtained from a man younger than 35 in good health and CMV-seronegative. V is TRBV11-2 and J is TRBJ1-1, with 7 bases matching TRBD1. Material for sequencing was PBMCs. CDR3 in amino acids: CASSRGGGRNTEAFF. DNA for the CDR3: TGTGCCAGCAGCCGAGGAGGGGGCAGAAACACTGAAGCTTTCTTT.